This is a list of T cell receptor beta chains from one sample in a study of blood T cell repertoires in COVID-19. The method was immunoSEQ multiplex PCR; TCRdb's version includes in-frame clones alone and lacks a portion of them. The sample includes about 240,000 clones, around nine tenths seen only once; the top ten take roughly 9%. Sequences were obtained from PBMCs or T cells enriched from blood (not recorded which). The source of these receptors is a man between 35 and 55 years old who had recovered from COVID-19. CDR3s include the opening cysteine and the closing phenylalanine or tryptophan. Fields, in order: D gene, clone size, J gene, V gene, CDR3 protein, CDR3 DNA. The D gene is left open where the match is weak. Part of the rows lack a size; the others show once, few, many or a class for expanded clones.

- | few | TRBJ1-5 | TRBV15 | CATSRDLTGDSSNQPQHF | TGTGCCACCAGCAGAGATCTTACCGGAGACTCTAGCAATCAGCCCCAGCATTTT
TRBD2 | - | TRBJ2-1 | TRBV9 | CASSATSGRYNEQFF | TGTGCCAGCAGCGCCACTAGCGGGAGATACAATGAGCAGTTCTTC
TRBD1 | - | TRBJ2-1 | TRBV5-1 | CASSYNAGGRPYNEQFF | TGCGCCAGCAGCTATAATGCAGGGGGCAGGCCCTACAATGAGCAGTTCTTC
TRBD1 | - | TRBJ2-1 | TRBV9 | CASSVGGTGNNEQFF | TGTGCCAGCAGCGTAGGAGGGACAGGGAACAATGAGCAGTTCTTC
- | - | TRBJ1-5 | TRBV5-5 | CASSRGPGGDQPQHF | TGTGCCAGCAGCCGGGGCCCCGGGGGGGATCAGCCCCAGCATTTT
- | - | TRBJ1-1 | TRBV29-1 | CSVEDLERPIGQAFF | TGCAGCGTTGAAGATCTTGAGAGGCCGATCGGCCAAGCTTTCTTT
- | - | TRBJ2-2 | TRBV2 | CASSEIITGLAGELFF | TGTGCCAGCAGTGAAATTATAACGGGGTTAGCCGGGGAGCTGTTTTTT
- | - | TRBJ1-2 | TRBV27 | CASSFISGGPYGYTF | TGTGCCAGCAGTTTCATCTCGGGGGGCCCCTATGGCTACACCTTC
TRBD2 | - | TRBJ2-1 | TRBV27 | CASRRGGRSYNEQFF | TGTGCCAGCAGACGGGGGGGGCGCTCCTACAATGAGCAGTTCTTC
- | - | TRBJ1-2 | TRBV19 | CASSINRARYGYTF | TGTGCCAGTAGTATTAACAGGGCTCGCTATGGCTACACCTTC
TRBD2 | - | TRBJ2-4 | TRBV2 | CASSTGLAVLAKNIQYF | TGTGCCAGCAGCACGGGACTAGCGGTGTTAGCCAAAAACATTCAGTACTTC
TRBD2 | - | TRBJ2-1 | TRBV7-3 | CASSFGTSGDNEQFF | TGTGCCAGCAGCTTCGGGACTAGCGGGGACAATGAGCAGTTCTTC
- | once | TRBJ1-2 | TRBV5-4 | CASSLVQVPGYTF | TGTGCCAGCAGCTTGGTCCAGGTTCCTGGCTACACCTTC
TRBD1 | - | TRBJ2-3 | TRBV24-1 | CATSDHRDRGSDTQYF | TGTGCCACCAGTGATCATCGGGACAGGGGATCCGATACGCAGTATTTT
TRBD1 | - | TRBJ2-7 | TRBV5-6 | CASSYPGQGPYEQYF | TGTGCCAGCAGTTACCCGGGACAGGGTCCCTACGAGCAGTACTTC
- | - | TRBJ1-1 | TRBV27 | CASSFNRPFMNTEAFF | TGTGCCAGCAGTTTTAACAGGCCCTTCATGAACACTGAAGCTTTCTTT
- | - | TRBJ1-4 | TRBV28 | CASSEPATNEKLFF | TGTGCCAGCAGCGAGCCGGCAACTAATGAAAAACTGTTTTTT
- | - | TRBJ1-3 | TRBV5-1 | CASSLTAGTISGNTIYF | TGCGCCAGCAGCTTGACGGCAGGCACCATCTCTGGAAACACCATATATTTT
TRBD1 | - | TRBJ1-1 | TRBV7-9 | CASSDRDSLKNTEAFF | TGTGCCAGCAGCGACCGGGACAGCTTAAAGAACACTGAAGCTTTCTTT
TRBD1 | - | TRBJ2-7 | TRBV2 | CASSPGTGDYEQYF | TGTGCCAGCAGCCCCGGGACAGGGGACTACGAGCAGTACTTC
TRBD2 | - | TRBJ2-2 | TRBV9 | CASSVGTSGVLLELFF | TGTGCCAGCAGCGTAGGCACTAGCGGAGTACTCCTAGAGCTGTTTTTT
TRBD1 | - | TRBJ2-6 | TRBV5-1 | CASWKGQASSGANVLTF | TGCGCCAGCTGGAAGGGACAGGCGAGCTCTGGGGCCAACGTCCTGACTTTC
- | - | TRBJ2-2 | TRBV20-1 | CSASAGDTGELFF | TGCAGTGCTAGTGCAGGGGACACCGGGGAGCTGTTTTTT
TRBD1 | few | TRBJ1-5 | TRBV4-1 | CASSYRGQGNQPQHF | TGCGCCAGCAGCTACCGGGGACAGGGCAATCAGCCCCAGCATTTT
- | - | TRBJ1-4 | TRBV14 | CASSPRSPGFNEKLFF | TGTGCCAGCAGTCCAAGATCCCCGGGGTTTAATGAAAAACTGTTTTTT
- | - | TRBJ2-3 | TRBV7-2 | CASSLDGRGTDTQYF | TGTGCCAGCAGCTTAGACGGCAGGGGAACAGATACGCAGTATTTT
- | - | TRBJ1-4 | TRBV28 | CASSFSRALLYEKLFF | TGTGCCAGCAGTTTCTCCAGGGCCCTTCTCTATGAAAAACTGTTTTTT
TRBD1 | - | TRBJ2-7 | TRBV11-2 | CASSYSGTGLREQYF | TGTGCCAGCAGCTACTCCGGGACAGGGCTACGCGAGCAGTACTTC
TRBD2 | - | TRBJ2-2 | TRBV5-1 | CASSLGTSRNTGELFF | TGCGCCAGCAGCTTGGGGACTAGCAGGAACACCGGGGAGCTGTTTTTT
TRBD2 | - | TRBJ2-4 | TRBV5-1 | CASSSTRGLAGLAKNIQYF | TGCGCCAGCAGCTCTACCCGCGGACTAGCGGGCCTAGCCAAAAACATTCAGTACTTC
TRBD2 | - | TRBJ2-1 | TRBV12-5 | CASGSSGLADNEQFF | TGTGCTAGTGGTTCCTCGGGACTAGCGGACAATGAGCAGTTCTTC
TRBD1 | - | TRBJ2-2 | TRBV27 | CASSLFGQGIGELFF | TGTGCCAGCAGTTTATTTGGACAGGGTATCGGGGAGCTGTTTTTT
- | - | TRBJ1-6 | TRBV3-1/TRBV3-2 | CASSPQGRNSPLHF | TGTGCCAGCAGCCCCCAGGGGCGTAATTCACCCCTCCACTTT
TRBD1 | - | TRBJ2-2 | TRBV29-1 | CSVDEGAGTGELFF | TGCAGCGTTGACGAGGGGGCGGGCACCGGGGAGCTGTTTTTT
- | - | TRBJ1-5 | TRBV27 | CASSHIGGENQPQHF | TGTGCCAGCAGTCATATTGGGGGGGAGAATCAGCCCCAGCATTTT
- | - | TRBJ1-6 | TRBV27 | CASSLRAEVSPLHF | TGTGCCAGCAGTTTACGGGCGGAGGTCTCACCCCTCCACTTT
- | once | TRBJ2-7 | TRBV5-6 | CASSLGPTDEQYF | TGTGCCAGCAGCTTGGGGCCCACAGACGAGCAGTACTTC
- | few | TRBJ2-2 | TRBV3-1/TRBV3-2 | CASSQDWGATGELFF | TGTGCCAGCAGCCAAGATTGGGGAGCCACCGGGGAGCTGTTTTTT
- | - | TRBJ1-1 | TRBV6-4 | CASPRPGTEAFF | TGTGCCAGCCCCCGGCCGGGGACTGAAGCTTTCTTT
- | - | TRBJ2-7 | TRBV7-9 | CASSPDRGSYEQYF | TGTGCCAGCAGCCCGGACAGAGGCTCCTACGAGCAGTACTTC
TRBD1 | - | TRBJ1-2 | TRBV6-6 | CASSYSSRQGGYGYTF | TGTGCCAGCAGTTACTCGAGTCGACAGGGTGGCTATGGCTACACCTTC
TRBD1 | - | TRBJ1-2 | TRBV12-3/TRBV12-4 | CASSQDRSYGYTF | TGTGCCAGCAGCCAGGACAGGAGCTATGGCTACACCTTC
- | - | TRBJ1-2 | TRBV6-5 | CASSTRGASRQSYTF | TGTGCCAGCAGTACCCGAGGCGCCTCCCGACAGAGCTACACCTTC
- | - | TRBJ2-5 | TRBV7-6 | CASSQARRVETQYF | TGTGCCAGCAGCCAAGCGCGCAGGGTGGAGACCCAGTACTTC
- | - | TRBJ1-1 | TRBV2 | CASRRGPGTENTEAFF | TGTGCCAGCAGGAGGGGTCCCGGGACTGAGAACACTGAAGCTTTCTTT
- | - | TRBJ1-4 | TRBV29-1 | CSVEDRGGSEKLFF | TGCAGCGTTGAAGATCGAGGAGGGAGTGAAAAACTGTTTTTT
TRBD1 | once | TRBJ2-7 | TRBV11-2 | CASSQSLDRANYEQYF | TGTGCCAGCAGCCAGTCCCTGGACAGGGCTAACTACGAGCAGTACTTC
- | - | TRBJ2-6 | TRBV18 | CASSWPYSGANVLTF | TGTGCCAGCTCCTGGCCGTACTCTGGGGCCAACGTCCTGACTTTC
- | - | TRBJ2-3 | TRBV18 | CASFDTSDTQYF | TGTGCCAGCTTCGACACTTCAGATACGCAGTATTTT
- | - | TRBJ1-5 | TRBV19 | CASSSLRQLSNQPQHF | TGTGCCAGTAGTAGTTTGCGGCAGCTTAGCAATCAGCCCCAGCATTTT
TRBD1 | - | TRBJ1-1 | TRBV9 | CASSALDRGGNTEAFF | TGTGCCAGCAGCGCCCTCGACAGGGGAGGGAACACTGAAGCTTTCTTT
- | - | TRBJ2-1 | TRBV14 | CASSQVPEFSQFF | TGTGCCAGCAGCCAAGTACCCGAGTTTTCCCAGTTCTTC
TRBD1 | - | TRBJ2-3 | TRBV27 | CASSLTGAGTDTQYF | TGTGCCAGCAGTTTAACAGGGGCAGGCACAGATACGCAGTATTTT
- | few | TRBJ2-7 | TRBV9 | CASSPTTGQHSYEQYF | TGTGCCAGCAGCCCAACCACCGGACAGCACTCCTACGAGCAGTACTTC
TRBD2 | once | TRBJ2-1 | TRBV19 | CASSIPGLAGDNEQFF | TGTGCCAGTAGTATTCCCGGACTAGCGGGAGACAATGAGCAGTTCTTC